This TCR beta chain is drawn from a study of neurological immune-mediated disorders. Study findings and constraints: CDR3 amino acid sequences of expanded clones were not shared across subjects, a result suggesting private repertoires in all groups. Falling below healthy controls, multiple sclerosis showed the least TCR clonal expansion, while HTLV-1-associated myelopathy showed the most.

CDR1 and CDR2 from the germline V gene are MNHNS and SASEGT. This CDR3 comprises 15 residues. V lost 2 bases and J lost 5, with 15 bases in between. The making of cDNA relied on 5'RACE with 10-nucleotide random UMIs. MiXCR was run by TCRdb on the 5' RACE reads, yielding one entry per CDR3 protein. The sample lists approximately 41,000 distinct CDR3 sequences, roughly 15% occurring once. This clonotype was detected ten times or more. Its cognate antigen is unknown. For sorted libraries, the input was roughly 1 million CD4+ or CD8+ T cells. The specimen sequenced was CD4+ T cells from blood. V and J are TRBV6-1 and TRBJ2-5; D is unresolved. The TCR comes from a woman aged 60-75 years with HTLV-1-associated myelopathy (HAM/TSP). The DNA of the CDR3 is TGTGCCAGCAGTGAACATCCCACGGGCAGTGAGACCCAGTACTTC. It codes for CASSEHPTGSETQYF.